This T cell receptor (beta chain) was recorded in a study of vaccination and CD4 T cells after COVID-19. At the level of the study: Convalescent patients gave post-COVID blood a median about 91 days post-diagnosis, range 35 to 161. Study-level results: It was observed that, in convalescent patients, a median approximately 86% of reactive clones arose only post-vaccination. Spike mono-reactivity was evident in 304 of the 307 vaccine-specific clones derived from convalescent patients.

Treatment specified: approximately 9-day PBMC culture with coronavirus spike peptide pools or control peptides (ViraFEST assay). ViraFEST used peptide pools to expand antigen-specific T cells before TCR sequencing. Regarding this clonotype: Its antigen is not known.

Scientists ran DNA taken from cultured CD4+ T cells through the Oncomine TCR Beta short-read assay for sequencing. Each CDR3 protein gets one entry after TCRdb re-called the PCR reads with MiXCR. The sample contains several thousand distinct CDR3 sequences, roughly a third of which appear only once. The specimen sequenced was cultured CD4+ T cells from blood. The receptor's source is a human donor with COVID-19.

CDR3 residues: CASREGGTGELFF. The CDR3, as DNA: TGCGCCAGCAGGGAGGGGGGAACCGGGGAGCTGTTTTTT. The genes are TRBV10-1 and TRBJ2-2; tentatively, D is TRBD1 or TRBD2 (6 bases each). This CDR3 spans 13 amino acids. The germline gives CDR1 WNHNN, CDR2 SYGVQD (reference sequence). V was pared by 6 bases and J by 5 bases, with 10 bases between.